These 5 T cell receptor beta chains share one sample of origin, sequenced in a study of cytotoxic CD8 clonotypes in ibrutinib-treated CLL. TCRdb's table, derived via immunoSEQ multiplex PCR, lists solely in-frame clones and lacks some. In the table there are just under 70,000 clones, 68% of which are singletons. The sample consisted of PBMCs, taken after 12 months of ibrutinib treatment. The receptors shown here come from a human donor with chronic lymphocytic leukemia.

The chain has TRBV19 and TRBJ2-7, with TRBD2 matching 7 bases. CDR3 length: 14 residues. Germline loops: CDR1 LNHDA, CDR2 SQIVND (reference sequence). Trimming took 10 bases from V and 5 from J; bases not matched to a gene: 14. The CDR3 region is CATSDGGSVDEQYF. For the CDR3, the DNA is TGTGCCACTTCTGACGGGGGGTCCGTCGACGAGCAGTACTTC.

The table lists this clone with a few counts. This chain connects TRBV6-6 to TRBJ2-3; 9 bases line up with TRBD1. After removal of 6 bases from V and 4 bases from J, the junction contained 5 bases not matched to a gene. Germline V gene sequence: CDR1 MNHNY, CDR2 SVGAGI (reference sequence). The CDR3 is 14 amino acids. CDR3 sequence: CASRLTGGSDTQYF. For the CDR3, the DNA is TGTGCCAGCAGGCTGACAGGGGGTTCAGATACGCAGTATTTT.

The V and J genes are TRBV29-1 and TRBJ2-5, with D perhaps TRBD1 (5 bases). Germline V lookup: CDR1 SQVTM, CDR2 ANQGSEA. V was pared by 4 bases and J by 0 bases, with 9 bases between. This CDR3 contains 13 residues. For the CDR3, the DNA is TGCAGCGTTGTCTCAGGGTACCAAGAGACCCAGTACTTC. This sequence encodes CSVVSGYQETQYF.

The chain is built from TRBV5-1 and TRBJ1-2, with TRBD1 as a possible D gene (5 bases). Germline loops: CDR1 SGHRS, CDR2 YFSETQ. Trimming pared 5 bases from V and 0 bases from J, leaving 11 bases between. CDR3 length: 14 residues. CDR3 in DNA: TGCGCCAGCAGAGTAGACAGTGCTAACTATGGCTACACCTTC. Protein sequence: CASRVDSANYGYTF.

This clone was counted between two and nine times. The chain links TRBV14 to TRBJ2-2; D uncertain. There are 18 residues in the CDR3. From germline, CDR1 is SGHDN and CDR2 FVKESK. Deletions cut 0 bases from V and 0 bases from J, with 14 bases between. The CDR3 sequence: CASSQERFWTANTGELFF. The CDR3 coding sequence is TGTGCCAGCAGCCAAGAGCGGTTCTGGACCGCGAACACCGGGGAGCTGTTTTTT.